This T cell receptor beta chain came from a study of shared clonotypes between healthy human individuals. Across the whole study: Used for every donor were three CD4 naive, three CD4 memory, two CD8 naive and one CD8 memory plate.

The CDR3 loop spans 13 amino acids. The junction had 4 bases not matched to a gene; V was cut back by 11 bases and J by 2 bases. CDR1 is LNHDA, CDR2 SQIVND, per germline (reference sequence). Sequencing was performed with immunoSEQ multiplex PCR; in TCRdb, only in-frame clones are kept and a portion is missing. The profile shows 950,000 to 1,100,000 clones, around three quarters of them singletons. This rearrangement joins TRBV19 to TRBJ1-5; TRBD1 aligns across 9 bases. The sequenced sample consisted of memory CD4+ T cells from PBMCs. Subset denoted: CD45RA-negative fraction. The TCR was taken from a man aged 18 to 35 in good health. Some clones in this sample may be carry-over from other donors' samples. In DNA form, the CDR3 reads TGTGCCGGAGGGGACAGGGGCAATCAGCCCCAGCATTTT. Amino acids: CAGGDRGNQPQHF.